What follows are 4 T cell receptor beta chains derived from one specimen sequenced in a study of blood T cell repertoires in COVID-19. Assay used: immunoSEQ multiplex PCR; TCRdb lists only in-frame clones, some missing. Here the sample spans tens of thousands of clones, around 84% being singletons. The sample was peripheral blood. All receptors come from a man aged 45-65 years with acute or convalescent COVID-19.

This chain joins TRBV6-6 and TRBJ1-1; tentatively, D is TRBD1 (6 bases). Trimming removed 5 bases at V and 0 bases at J, with 28 bases between. This CDR3 contains 20 residues. Germline CDR1 reads MNHNY; CDR2 reads SVGAGI (reference sequence). The CDR3 loop is CASSQLTPGTNYFMNTEAFF. The CDR3 DNA follows: TGTGCCAGCAGTCAACTCACCCCCGGGACAAACTATTTCATGAACACTGAAGCTTTCTTT.

The chain links TRBV3-1 (or the pseudogene TRBV3-2) to TRBJ1-2, with 11 nucleotides matching TRBD1. Germline CDR1 LGHDT, CDR2 YNNKEL (reference sequence). There are 15 residues in the CDR3. V was pared by 4 bases and J by 4 bases, with 5 bases of the junction left unmatched. The CDR3 loop reads CASSPGTGGAYGYTF. CDR3 nucleotide sequence: TGTGCCAGCAGCCCGGGGACAGGGGGTGCCTATGGCTACACCTTC.

This clone was picked up a small number of times. The chain carries TRBV5-1 and TRBJ2-3, with D unclear. This CDR3 has 14 residues. Trimming shortened V by 10 bases and J by 2 bases, and 17 bases separated the two germline ends. The germline gives CDR1 SGHRS, CDR2 YFSETQ. CDR3 in amino acids: CALTGGRFTDTQYF. In nucleotides, the CDR3 is TGCGCCCTTACGGGTGGCCGATTCACAGATACGCAGTATTTT.

The chain couples TRBV9 to TRBJ2-1, with 7 bases matching TRBD1. This CDR3 is 14 amino acids long. CDR1 SGDLS and CDR2 YYNGEE come from the germline V gene. The ends lost 6 bases at V and 0 bases at J; junction bases unmatched: 3. The chain's CDR3 is CASNRDSSYNEQFF. CDR3 in DNA: TGTGCCAGCAACCGGGACAGCTCCTACAATGAGCAGTTCTTC. Complete variable domain (other parts from reference TRBV9 and TRBJ2-1): DSGVTQTPKHLITATGQRVTLRCSPRSGDLSVYWYQQSLDQGLQFLIQYYNGEERAKGNILERFSAQQFPDLHSELNLSSLELGDSALYFCASNRDSSYNEQFFGPGTRLTVL.